These 15 T cell receptor beta chains originate from one sample sequenced in a study of cytomegalovirus exposure and HLA in healthy donors. Amplification used 60 Vbeta primers and 13 Jbeta primers. The repertoire was sequenced with immunoSEQ multiplex PCR; TCRdb's copy has only in-frame clones and lacks some. The table records more than 95,000 clones, about 80% of them present only once. The sequenced sample consisted of PBMCs. The receptors come from a man younger than 45 in good health and CMV-seronegative.

The chain couples TRBV6-1 to TRBJ1-1, with D unclear. Trimming took off 6 bases at V and 3 bases at J, with 11 bases between the two ends. Germline-derived CDR1 and CDR2 are MNHNS and SASEGT. CDR3 size: 13 residues. CDR3 residues: CASRWQRDTEAFF. Written as DNA, the CDR3 is TGTGCCAGCAGGTGGCAGAGGGACACTGAAGCTTTCTTT.

The rearrangement uses TRBV6-6 and TRBJ2-5; 9 bases fit TRBD1. The CDR3 totals 14 residues. The V and J ends lost 5 bases and 5 bases, in that order; junction bases with no gene match: 6. CDR1 MNHNY and CDR2 SVGAGI come from the germline V gene (reference sequence). CDR3 protein: CASSQGQGTETQYF. In DNA form, the CDR3 reads TGTGCCAGCAGTCAGGGACAGGGCACGGAGACCCAGTACTTC.

The rearrangement joins TRBV25-1 to TRBJ2-5; 11 bases agree with TRBD2. The CDR3 extends over 15 amino acids. Losses at the gene ends were 7 bases for V and 2 bases for J; bases not matched to a gene: 6. CDR1 and CDR2 from the germline V gene are MGHDK and SYGVNS. CDR3 protein: CASTPTSGAQETQYF. The CDR3 region has the DNA TGTGCCAGCACTCCGACTAGCGGGGCACAAGAGACCCAGTACTTC.

V and J are TRBV5-8 and TRBJ1-2; a possible D gene is TRBD1 (6 bases). Germline values: CDR1 SGHTS, CDR2 YDEGEE. The CDR3 runs 13 residues. The ends were cut back, 2 bases at V and 6 bases at J, with 11 bases in the middle. The CDR3 protein is CASSLSRGHGYTF. CDR3 in DNA: TGTGCCAGCAGCTTATCCAGGGGCCATGGCTACACCTTC. The full variable domain, its missing parts supplied by reference TRBV5-8 and TRBJ1-2, is EAGVTQSPTHLIKTRGQQATLRCSPISGHTSVYWYQQALGLGLQFLLWYDEGEERNRGNFPPRFSGRQFPNYSSELNVNALELEDSALYLCASSLSRGHGYTFGSGTRLTVV.

The CDR3 DNA sequence: TGTGCCAGCAGCTTGGAGGGACAGGGGGCGGGAGAGCAGTACTTC. Residues: CASSLEGQGAGEQYF. The chain has TRBV5-4 and TRBJ2-7; 12 bases line up with TRBD1. Germline V lookup: CDR1 SGHNT, CDR2 YYREEE (reference sequence). Trimming removed 0 bases from V and 7 bases from J; junction bases left unmatched: 5. The length of the CDR3 is 15 residues.

The V and J genes are TRBV7-9 and TRBJ2-2; 8 bases map to TRBD1. Germline loops: CDR1 SEHNR, CDR2 FQNEAQ (reference sequence). V trimming: 7 bases; J trimming: 8 bases; junction bases outside the gene matches: 6. This CDR3 has 13 amino acids. The CDR3 protein is CASNDRGSGELFF. In nucleotides, the CDR3 is TGTGCCAGCAACGACAGGGGTTCAGGGGAGCTGTTTTTT.

This chain links TRBV7-3 with TRBJ2-1; TRBD2 aligns across 10 bases. Per the germline V gene, CDR1 is SGHTA and CDR2 is FQGTGA. J was trimmed by 4 bases and V by 5 bases; bases with no gene match: 11. This CDR3 has 17 amino acids. The CDR3: CASSNSLLAGEYNEQFF. The CDR3 region has the DNA TGTGCCAGCAGCAACTCTTTGCTAGCGGGAGAGTACAATGAGCAGTTCTTC.

The chain is built from TRBV5-4 and TRBJ2-3, with a tentative D call TRBD2 (6 bases). Looked up from germline, CDR1 is SGHNT and CDR2 is YYREEE (reference sequence). V was shortened by 4 bases and J by 4 bases, with 19 bases between the two germline ends. This CDR3 is built from 16 residues. The CDR3 DNA is TGTGCCAGCAGCGCCGGAGGGACCCTGAACGCAGATACGCAGTATTTT. Its translation is CASSAGGTLNADTQYF.

The table lists this clone with a few counts. This chain connects TRBV7-2 to TRBJ1-5, with a tentative D call TRBD1 (5 bases). This CDR3 has 15 residues. Deletions cut 2 bases from V and 0 bases from J, with 8 bases between. Germline CDR1 reads SGHTA; CDR2 reads FQGNSA. The CDR3 DNA is TGTGCCAGCAGCTTAAGGGGATATAGCAATCAGCCCCAGCATTTT. Protein product: CASSLRGYSNQPQHF.

Of note for this clone: Other DNA sequences in the same sample also yield this CDR3. The chain joins TRBV19 to TRBJ1-5, with a tentative D call TRBD1 (5 bases). Per the germline V gene, CDR1 is LNHDA and CDR2 is SQIVND (reference sequence). Between the trimmed V and J ends, which lost 1 base and 2 bases, there was a span of 9 bases. The CDR3 contains 15 residues. DNA for the CDR3: TGTGCCAGTAGTATAGGAGACAGACGCAATCAGCCCCAGCATTTT. Translating gives CASSIGDRRNQPQHF.

The CDR3 DNA reads TGTGCCAGCAGCCGAAACGGTAATACGCAGTATTTT. Residues: CASSRNGNTQYF. This chain uses TRBV5-8 with TRBJ2-3; no clear D gene. The CDR3 has 12 residues. Germline V lookup: CDR1 SGHTS, CDR2 YDEGEE. V lost 4 bases and J 7 bases, leaving 10 bases between the germline ends.

The CDR3 region is CASSRSRVDEAFF. The CDR3, as DNA: TGTGCCAGCAGTCGAAGCCGCGTTGATGAAGCTTTCTTT. The chain employs TRBV25-1 and TRBJ1-1, with unresolved D. CDR3 length: 13 amino acids. CDR1 and CDR2 (germline): MGHDK, SYGVNS. With 5 bases removed from V and 7 bases from J, the gap between germline ends came to 14 bases. The whole variable domain, remainder taken from reference TRBV25-1 and TRBJ1-1, is EADIYQTPRYLVIGTGKKITLECSQTMGHDKMYWYQQDPGMELHLIHYSYGVNSTEKGDLSSESTVSRIRTEHFPLTLESARPSHTSQYLCASSRSRVDEAFFGQGTRLTVV.

The V and J genes are TRBV5-1 and TRBJ2-5; D is perhaps TRBD2 (6 bases). V lost 0 bases and J lost 5, with 14 bases in between. The CDR3 has 15 residues. Germline V gene sequence: CDR1 SGHRS, CDR2 YFSETQ. This chain's CDR3 is CASSLEGSSGETQYF. The CDR3 DNA reads TGCGCCAGCAGCTTGGAGGGTTCCAGCGGGGAGACCCAGTACTTC.

This clone was observed a handful of times. This chain connects TRBV6-1 to TRBJ2-5, with TRBD2 as a possible D gene (5 bases). Germline assignment: CDR1 MNHNS and CDR2 SASEGT. The CDR3 has 14 amino acids. The V gene lost 6 bases and the J gene lost 5 bases, with 16 bases spanning the gap. CDR3: CASSPGLATETQYF. The CDR3 nucleotides are TGTGCCAGCAGCCCCGGACTGGCGACGGAGACCCAGTACTTC.

J is TRBJ1-3 and V is TRBV2; tentatively, D is TRBD1 (6 bases). V lost 6 bases and J 0 bases, leaving 15 bases between the germline ends. The CDR3 contains 16 residues. The V gene's germline CDR1 is SNHLY and CDR2 FYNNEI. CDR3 amino acids: CASSGSTGHSGNTIYF. The CDR3 DNA follows: TGTGCCAGCAGCGGCTCGACAGGACACTCTGGAAACACCATATATTTT.